The 28 T cell receptor beta chains below were found in one sample sequenced in a study of T cells in Graves' hyperthyroidism and ophthalmopathy. Researchers amplified the TCR beta CDR3 regions from RNA transcripts. With the HTBI primer set, the TCR CDR3 went through a first round of RT-PCR. Using its own MiXCR run on the multiplex PCR reads, TCRdb lists one record per CDR3 protein. The data show 200,000 to 250,000 distinct CDR3 sequences, approximately 17% seen once. Sequences were obtained from blood. The receptors here all came from a man over 45 with Graves' hyperthyroidism.

This clonotype showed up many times. The rearrangement uses TRBV20-1 and TRBJ2-5; D assignment may be TRBD1 or TRBD2 (5 bases each). Germline values: CDR1 DFQATT, CDR2 SNEGSKA (reference sequence). Deletions cut 2 bases from V and 5 bases from J, with 15 bases between. The CDR3 consists of 14 residues. In DNA, the CDR3 is TGCAGTGCTAGACTGGGGACCCTGGGGGAGACCCAGTACTTC. Encoded protein: CSARLGTLGETQYF.

The J gene is TRBJ2-2, the V gene TRBV5-1, with 7 bases identical to TRBD2. Germline V gives CDR1 SGHRS, CDR2 YFSETQ. This CDR3 is built from 17 residues. Losses at the gene ends were 4 bases for V and 2 bases for J; bases not matched to a gene: 11. CDR3 loop: CASSSGISAENTGELFF. In DNA, the CDR3 is TGCGCCAGCAGCAGCGGGATATCAGCCGAAAACACCGGGGAGCTGTTTTTT.

This clonotype was counted many times. The rearrangement links TRBV5-1 to TRBJ2-7; possible D gene TRBD1, 6 bases. Per the germline V gene, CDR1 is SGHRS and CDR2 is YFSETQ. V lost 3 bases, J lost 3 bases, and 13 bases lay in between. This CDR3 is 14 amino acids long. The CDR3 sequence is CASSWVQGNYEQYF. The CDR3 DNA follows: TGCGCCAGCAGCTGGGTGCAGGGGAACTACGAGCAGTACTTC. Looking up the rest from reference TRBV5-1 and TRBJ2-7 gives the full variable domain: KAGVTQTPRYLIKTRGQQVTLSCSPISGHRSVSWYQQTPGQGLQFLFEYFSETQRNKGNFPGRFSGRQFSNSRSEMNVSTLELGDSALYLCASSWVQGNYEQYFGPGTRLTVT.

The chain carries TRBV12-3 or TRBV12-4 and TRBJ2-5; either TRBD1 or TRBD2 may fit D (6 bases each). The V and J ends lost 2 bases and 5 bases respectively, with 12 bases between them. The CDR3 is made up of 14 amino acids. CDR3 region: CASSLNTGRETQYF. CDR3 DNA: TGTGCCAGCAGTTTAAATACAGGGAGGGAGACCCAGTACTTC.

This clonotype has at least ten counts. V usage is TRBV5-4 and J usage is TRBJ2-5, with D unresolved. Germline CDR1 SGHNT, CDR2 YYREEE (reference sequence). The CDR3 consists of 14 residues. Trimming left V 0 bases short and J 0 bases short, with 6 bases between. DNA for the CDR3: TGTGCCAGCAGCTTGGTACAGAACCAAGAGACCCAGTACTTC. The encoded protein is CASSLVQNQETQYF.

Only a few counts were recorded for this clonotype. CDR3: CASGGLAKNIQYF. Here the CDR3 DNA reads TGTGCCAGTGGGGGCTTAGCCAAAAACATTCAGTACTTC. The chain joins TRBV28 to TRBJ2-4; D may be TRBD1 (6 bases). Per germline, CDR1 MDHEN and CDR2 SYDVKM. The CDR3 runs to 13 residues. With 9 bases removed from V and 0 bases from J, the gap between germline ends came to 9 bases.

In the case of this clonotype: A much larger clone sits a single nucleotide away, making a read error possible. This chain connects TRBV20-1 to TRBJ2-3; TRBD2 might be the D (6 bases). The CDR3 contains 15 residues. CDR1 and CDR2 (germline): DFQATT, SNEGSKA (reference sequence). V was cut by 5 bases and J by 4 bases, with 19 bases left in between. The CDR3 nucleotides are TGCAGTGCTGGGGAACTAGCTGAGACGGCAGATACGCAGTATTTT. Amino acid sequence: CSAGELAETADTQYF.

This clonotype occurred many times. The rearrangement uses TRBV5-1 and TRBJ2-7, with TRBD2 as a possible D gene (6 bases). This CDR3 is 16 amino acids long. The germline V and J ends were trimmed by 6 bases and 0 bases, with 19 bases remaining between them. Per germline, CDR1 SGHRS and CDR2 YFSETQ. CDR3 amino acids: CASTIGDSGTSYEQYF. The CDR3 DNA reads TGCGCCAGCACCATCGGAGATAGCGGCACCTCCTACGAGCAGTACTTC.

The rearrangement uses TRBV12-3 or TRBV12-4 and TRBJ1-5; TRBD1 might be the D (6 bases). CDR3 length equals 16 residues. V was shortened by 1 base and J by 6 bases, with 16 bases between the two germline ends. The CDR3 DNA is TGTGCCAGCAGTTTAGGGGACACAGGTCCGGGTCAGCCCCAGCATTTT. Amino acids: CASSLGDTGPGQPQHF.

This clonotype has ten or more counts. The chain employs TRBV5-1 and TRBJ1-1; the match to TRBD1 covers 7 bases. Germline V gene data show CDR1 as SGHRS and CDR2 as YFSETQ. J gave up 5 bases and V 4 bases, and 5 bases lay outside the gene matches. This CDR3 has 13 residues. The CDR3 region has the DNA TGCGCCAGCAGCGGGGACAGTTTTACTGAAGCTTTCTTT. It yields the protein CASSGDSFTEAFF.

This clonotype has a count of ten or more. The chain uses TRBV7-2 and TRBJ1-1, with 7 bases lining up with TRBD1. The CDR3 length is 17 residues. The germline V gene encodes CDR1 SGHTA and CDR2 FQGNSA. V lost 4 bases and J lost 0; bases outside the gene matches: 11. CDR3 bases: TGTGCCAGCAGCTCGAGGACAGGACCGTTCATGAACACTGAAGCTTTCTTT. Amino acid sequence: CASSSRTGPFMNTEAFF.

There are many counts of this clonotype. The rearrangement uses TRBV12-3 or TRBV12-4 and TRBJ2-1; 11 nucleotides line up with TRBD2. V was clipped by 6 bases and J by 6 bases; unmatched bases: 7. The CDR3 consists of 15 residues. CDR3 loop: CASSPSGRSVNEQFF. CDR3 sequence (DNA): TGTGCCAGCAGCCCTAGCGGGAGGAGTGTCAATGAGCAGTTCTTC.

The rearrangement links TRBV29-1 to TRBJ2-5; no definite D call. The germline V gene has CDR1 SQVTM and CDR2 ANQGSEA. The length of the CDR3 is 13 residues. The V and J ends lost 6 bases and 1 base respectively, with 12 bases between them. CDR3 DNA sequence: TGCAGCGTCGTCAGAGAAGTCCAAGAGACCCAGTACTTC. It translates to CSVVREVQETQYF.

This clonotype was observed a few times. One base away lies a much larger clone, so this may be a sequencing read error. V and J are TRBV5-1 and TRBJ2-1; possibly TRBD1 or TRBD2 for D (7 bases each). The length of the CDR3 is 15 residues. Germline assignment: CDR1 SGHRS and CDR2 YFSETQ. CDR3: CASSTQGGTYSEQFF. CDR3 nucleotide sequence: TGCGCCAGCAGCACTCAGGGGGGGACCTACAGTGAGCAGTTCTTC.

CDR3 sequence reads: CSASVQINQPQHF. Written as DNA, the CDR3 is TGCAGTGCTAGTGTCCAGATCAATCAGCCCCAGCATTTT. The chain links TRBV20-1 to TRBJ1-5; D is ambiguous. The CDR3 consists of 13 residues. Germline V lookup: CDR1 DFQATT, CDR2 SNEGSKA (reference sequence). V dropped 3 bases and J dropped 3 bases, with 9 bases sitting between them.

There are a few counts of this clonotype. The chain has TRBV14 and TRBJ1-1, with D maybe TRBD1 (5 bases). The germline CDR1 and CDR2 sequences are SGHDN and FVKESK. This CDR3 is built from 13 residues. V was shortened by 4 bases and J by 5 bases, with 11 bases between the two germline ends. CDR3 DNA sequence: TGTGCCAGCAGCCCGCTGGGGGAGACTGAAGCTTTCTTT. Translated: CASSPLGETEAFF.

The chain links TRBV6-1 to TRBJ2-3, with 11 positions matching TRBD2. Trimming cost V 4 bases and J 1 base; bases outside gene matches: 7. This CDR3 is built from 17 residues. CDR1 is MNHNS and CDR2 is SASEGT in the germline V gene. CDR3 nucleotides: TGTGCCAGCAGTGGCGCACCGGGACTAGCGGGCACAGATACGCAGTATTTT. This translates into CASSGAPGLAGTDTQYF.

This clonotype has a handful of counts. The chain links TRBV20-1 to TRBJ1-1; tentative D call: TRBD1 (5 bases). The V gene's germline CDR1 is DFQATT and CDR2 SNEGSKA (reference sequence). The CDR3 is 13 residues long. V lost 6 bases and J 2 bases, leaving 13 bases between the germline ends. The CDR3 protein is CSAGDFKNTEAFF. The DNA of the CDR3 is TGCAGTGCAGGGGACTTCAAAAACACTGAAGCTTTCTTT.

This clonotype was picked up a small number of times. V usage is TRBV5-6 and J usage is TRBJ2-4; D remains unclear. V was trimmed by 0 bases and J by 8 bases, leaving 9 bases between them. This CDR3 is built from 13 residues. Per germline, CDR1 SGHDT and CDR2 YYEEEE. CDR3 loop: CASSLAGLDIQYF. CDR3 nucleotide sequence: TGTGCCAGCAGCTTGGCCGGGTTGGACATTCAGTACTTC.

This clonotype was counted between two and nine times. The V call is TRBV5-5, the J call TRBJ1-4; possibly TRBD1 for D (5 bases). The CDR3 is 15 amino acids. V was pared by 1 base and J by 2 bases, with 9 bases between. CDR1 is SGHKS, CDR2 YYEKEE, per germline (reference sequence). DNA of the CDR3: TGTGCCAGCAGCTTGAGGGGTTCCACTAATGAAAAACTGTTTTTT. Residues: CASSLRGSTNEKLFF.

The V call is TRBV29-1, the J call TRBJ2-5, with 9 bases matching TRBD1. The junction had 1 base not matched to a gene; V was cut back by 0 bases and J by 2 bases. The CDR3 has 14 amino acids. Germline CDR1 is SQVTM and CDR2 is ANQGSEA. DNA for the CDR3: TGCAGCGTTGAAGAAGGACAGGGGCAAGAGACCCAGTACTTC. This encodes CSVEEGQGQETQYF.

CDR3 sequence: CASSVGQGSFGELFF. CDR3 sequence (DNA): TGTGCCAGCAGCGTAGGGCAGGGAAGTTTCGGGGAGCTGTTTTTT. J is TRBJ2-2 and V is TRBV9; D may be TRBD1 (5 bases). Trimming removed 0 bases from V and 7 bases from J, with 13 bases in between. Germline loops: CDR1 SGDLS, CDR2 YYNGEE. The CDR3 totals 15 residues.

This clonotype was recorded many times. The chain joins TRBV7-9 to TRBJ2-1; 8 bases line up with TRBD1. Germline CDR1 is SEHNR and CDR2 is FQNEAQ (reference sequence). Trimming at V came to 5 bases and at J to 7 bases, leaving 7 bases not matched to a gene. There are 14 residues in the CDR3. The CDR3 protein is CASSRGTGSNEQFF. As DNA, the CDR3 is TGTGCCAGCAGCCGTGGGACAGGCTCTAATGAGCAGTTCTTC.

The V gene is TRBV12-3 or TRBV12-4, the J gene TRBJ2-2, with 9 bases lining up with TRBD2. The junction had 3 bases not matched to a gene; V was cut back by 0 bases and J by 4 bases. CDR3 size: 16 residues. The CDR3 DNA reads as TGTGCCAGCAGTTTAGCGGGACTAGCCCCCACCGGGGAGCTGTTTTTT. Encoded protein: CASSLAGLAPTGELFF.

This clonotype has at least ten counts. The rearrangement uses TRBV2 and TRBJ2-7, with no clear D. Germline assignment: CDR1 SNHLY and CDR2 FYNNEI. The CDR3 consists of 11 residues. V was pared by 4 bases and J by 3 bases, with 4 bases between. The CDR3 region is CASSGNYEQYF. The CDR3, as DNA: TGTGCCAGCAGTGGTAACTACGAGCAGTACTTC.

V gene TRBV6-5 combines with J gene TRBJ2-1; 11 bases map to TRBD2. The CDR3 consists of 18 residues. The V gene's germline CDR1 is MNHEY and CDR2 SVGAGI. The trim removed 2 bases at V and 3 bases at J, leaving 9 bases unmatched. The DNA for the CDR3 is TGTGCCAGCAGTTACCCCGAAACTAGCGGGAGCTACTACAATGAGCAGTTCTTC. Its protein is CASSYPETSGSYYNEQFF.

This clonotype was detected a few times. The chain carries TRBV28 and TRBJ2-2; 9 bases agree with TRBD1. J gave up 6 bases and V 6 bases, and 14 bases lay outside the gene matches. The CDR3 is 17 amino acids. Germline V lookup: CDR1 MDHEN, CDR2 SYDVKM. CDR3 sequence (DNA): TGTGCCAGCAGCCTCCGCCCCGGGACAGGGTACCCCGGGGAGCTGTTTTTT. The encoded protein is CASSLRPGTGYPGELFF.

This clonotype was seen repeatedly, ten times or more. The chain links TRBV12-3 or TRBV12-4 to TRBJ2-2, with D tentatively TRBD1 (6 bases). The CDR3 consists of 14 residues. Trimming took off 7 bases at V and 2 bases at J, with 11 bases between the two ends. CDR3 nucleotide sequence: TGTGCCAGCATTGACAGGACTAACACCGGGGAGCTGTTTTTT. Its translation: CASIDRTNTGELFF.